The 27 T cell receptor beta chains given below trace back to one sample, sequenced in a study of CD8 T cells in Susac syndrome. With random hexamers, reverse transcription was performed on about 0.5 to 1 ug of RNA. TCRdb used MiXCR to reprocess the immunoSEQ multiplex PCR reads, holding one entry per CDR3 protein. This table holds roughly 200,000 distinct CDR3 sequences, around 95% found once. Sequences were obtained from CD4+ T cells from PBMCs. The source is a human donor in good health.

V is TRBV5-1 and J is TRBJ2-3; possibly TRBD1 for D (6 bases). The ends were cut back, 0 bases at V and 4 bases at J, with 12 bases in the middle. Germline values: CDR1 SGHRS, CDR2 YFSETQ. The CDR3 covers 15 residues. The CDR3 DNA sequence: TGCGCCAGCAGCTTGGCACAGGGAGTAGCAGATACGCAGTATTTT. Amino acid sequence: CASSLAQGVADTQYF.

V and J are TRBV11-3 and TRBJ1-1; a possible D gene is TRBD1 (5 bases). CDR1 SGHNT and CDR2 YENEEA come from the germline V gene. Trimming removed 0 bases from V and 5 bases from J, with 7 bases in between. The CDR3 consists of 13 residues. The CDR3 spells CASSLEGVTEAFF. The DNA for the CDR3 is TGTGCCAGCAGCTTAGAGGGGGTTACTGAAGCTTTCTTT.

The chain employs TRBV15 and TRBJ2-7; 8 bases are shared with TRBD1. V lost 2 bases, J lost 4 bases, and 7 bases stayed unmatched. This CDR3 has 15 residues. Germline assignment: CDR1 LNHNV and CDR2 YYDKDF (reference sequence). This CDR3 reads CATSRPRTGRYEQYF. The CDR3 DNA reads TGTGCCACCAGCAGACCTAGGACAGGGCGTTACGAGCAGTACTTC. The complete variable domain, with remaining parts taken from reference TRBV15 and TRBJ2-7, reads DAMVIQNPRYQVTQFGKPVTLSCSQTLNHNVMYWYQQKSSQAPKLLFHYYDKDFNNEADTPDNFQSRRPNTSFCFLDIRSPGLGDTAMYLCATSRPRTGRYEQYFGPGTRLTVT.

The chain combines TRBV7-8 with TRBJ2-3, with 10 bases aligning to TRBD2. Germline loops: CDR1 SGHVS, CDR2 FQNEAQ. J lost 1 base, V lost 5 bases, and 6 bases had no gene match. This CDR3 is built from 16 residues. CDR3 loop: CASSHRLAGGTDTQYF. Here the CDR3 DNA reads TGTGCCAGCAGCCACCGTCTAGCGGGAGGCACAGATACGCAGTATTTT.

The DNA for the CDR3 is TGCAGTGCTTTAGCGGGAGGGCCCTTCAATGAGCAGTTCTTC. As protein: CSALAGGPFNEQFF. The chain uses TRBV20-1 and TRBJ2-1, with 11 nucleotides matching TRBD2. CDR3 length: 14 amino acids. Germline loops: CDR1 DFQATT, CDR2 SNEGSKA (reference sequence). Trimming removed 5 bases from V and 6 bases from J; junction bases left unmatched: 6.

The chain is built from TRBV5-1 and TRBJ2-6; D is unclear. The CDR3 spans 15 residues. V lost 0 bases to trimming and J lost 3 bases, with 7 bases between them. Germline assignment: CDR1 SGHRS and CDR2 YFSETQ. CDR3 DNA: TGCGCCAGCAGCTTGGGGCAGGATGGGGCCAACGTCCTGACTTTC. It yields the protein CASSLGQDGANVLTF.

J is TRBJ2-7 and V is TRBV28; a weak D match, TRBD1 (6 bases). The CDR3 loop spans 14 amino acids. V was shortened by 6 bases and J by 3 bases, with 15 bases between the two germline ends. CDR1 is MDHEN, CDR2 SYDVKM, per germline. The chain's CDR3 is CASSSPGQNYEQYV. DNA for the CDR3: TGTGCCAGCAGCTCCCCCGGACAGAACTACGAGCAGTACGTC.

V usage is TRBV9 and J usage is TRBJ2-1; no clear D. CDR1 is SGDLS, CDR2 YYNGEE, per germline. This CDR3 is 15 amino acids long. V was cut by 7 bases and J by 1 base, with 15 bases left in between. The CDR3 nucleotides read TGTGCCAGCGGAGAGGCTCCTGGGTCCTACAATGAGCAGTTCTTC. This codes for CASGEAPGSYNEQFF. Filled out from reference TRBV9 and TRBJ2-1, the complete variable domain reads DSGVTQTPKHLITATGQRVTLRCSPRSGDLSVYWYQQSLDQGLQFLIQYYNGEERAKGNILERFSAQQFPDLHSELNLSSLELGDSALYFCASGEAPGSYNEQFFGPGTRLTVL.

The chain employs TRBV23-1 and TRBJ2-7; D might be TRBD1 (6 bases). TRBV23-1 is an open reading frame, and its role is uncertain. With 4 bases removed from V and 4 bases from J, the gap between germline ends came to 11 bases. The CDR3 consists of 13 residues. The CDR3 DNA is TGCGCCAGCAGTCGGGGGCGAGATTACGAGCAGTACGTC. It specifies CASSRGRDYEQYV.

This clonotype was counted a few times. V usage is TRBV5-4 and J usage is TRBJ2-5, with TRBD2 identical over 8 bases. CDR1 is SGHNT and CDR2 is YYREEE in the germline V gene (reference sequence). This CDR3 comprises 14 residues. The V and J ends lost 4 bases and 1 base, in that order; junction bases with no gene match: 3. CDR3 residues: CASSTTSGQETQYF. The CDR3 DNA is TGTGCCAGCAGCACTACTAGCGGCCAAGAGACCCAGTACTTC.

The J gene is TRBJ1-5, the V gene TRBV12-3 or TRBV12-4; the match to TRBD1 covers 12 bases. V was pared by 7 bases and J by 6 bases, with 7 bases of the junction left unmatched. The CDR3 is 15 residues long. The CDR3 DNA reads as TGTGCCAGCACCGGGACAGGGGGCGGAGGTCAGCCCCAGCATTTT. Encoded protein: CASTGTGGGGQPQHF.

J is TRBJ2-7 and V is TRBV28; 9 bases are shared with TRBD1. The CDR3 totals 15 residues. V was pared by 4 bases and J by 2 bases, with 6 bases of the junction left unmatched. Looked up from germline, CDR1 is MDHEN and CDR2 is SYDVKM. The CDR3 sequence is CASSSPGTGPYEQYV. CDR3 in DNA: TGTGCCAGCAGTTCCCCCGGGACAGGGCCCTACGAGCAGTACGTC.

The chain combines TRBV29-1 with TRBJ1-5; D not resolved. CDR3 length: 16 residues. From germline, CDR1 is SQVTM and CDR2 ANQGSEA. The V gene lost 6 bases and the J gene lost 0 bases, with 18 bases spanning the gap. CDR3 protein: CSVLAADTDSNQPQHF. In nucleotides, the CDR3 is TGCAGCGTGCTTGCGGCAGACACAGATAGCAATCAGCCCCAGCATTTT.

The chain combines TRBV30 with TRBJ2-7, with 11 bases lining up with TRBD2. The CDR3 runs to 16 residues. Germline V gives CDR1 GTSNPN, CDR2 SVGIG (reference sequence). The J segment lost 2 bases and the V segment lost 1 base, leaving 7 bases of the junction unmatched. The CDR3 is CAWSGIAGGPTYEQYV. The CDR3 DNA follows: TGTGCCTGGAGTGGGATAGCGGGAGGGCCGACCTACGAGCAGTACGTC.

J is TRBJ1-1 and V is TRBV9; maybe TRBD1 (5 bases). Between the trimmed V and J ends, which lost 3 bases and 4 bases, there was a span of 10 bases. The germline V gene encodes CDR1 SGDLS and CDR2 YYNGEE. The CDR3 runs to 13 residues. The CDR3 loop reads CASSGEGFTEAFF. The DNA of the CDR3 is TGTGCCAGCAGCGGTGAGGGGTTCACTGAAGCTTTCTTT.

The chain employs TRBV3-1 and TRBJ2-1; 7 bases match TRBD2. There are 15 residues in the CDR3. CDR1 and CDR2 from the germline V gene are LGHDT and YNNKEL (reference sequence). The trim removed 4 bases at V and 5 bases at J, leaving 8 bases unmatched. CDR3 region: CASSLGWSGDNEQFF. CDR3 sequence (DNA): TGTGCCAGCAGCCTCGGGTGGAGCGGGGACAATGAGCAGTTCTTC.

The chain recombines TRBV27 with TRBJ2-7; D is ambiguous. The length of the CDR3 is 13 residues. Germline CDR1 reads MNHEY; CDR2 reads SMNVEV (reference sequence). Trimming took off 3 bases at V and 3 bases at J, with 9 bases between the two ends. The CDR3 DNA reads as TGTGCCAGCAGTTTCCGGGCCAACTACGAGCAGTACTTC. As protein: CASSFRANYEQYF.

The V and J genes are TRBV12-3 or TRBV12-4 and TRBJ1-2; D remains unclear. V was pared by 3 bases and J by 2 bases, with 7 bases between. CDR3 length: 13 residues. The CDR3 is CASSFTNNYGYTF. CDR3 nucleotide sequence: TGTGCCAGCAGTTTCACAAACAACTATGGCTACACCTTC.

The chain employs TRBV6-2 or TRBV6-3 and TRBJ1-1; the D is unclear. V shed 6 bases and J shed 1 base, with 15 bases lying between them. The V gene's germline CDR1 is MNHEY and CDR2 SVGEGT. The CDR3 is made up of 15 amino acids. The CDR3, as DNA: TGTGCCAGCAGCACCTCCCCCGGCTGGAACACTGAAGCTTTCTTT. Translated, it gives CASSTSPGWNTEAFF.

The chain recombines TRBV5-1 with TRBJ1-2; D gene unclear. Germline V CDR1 and CDR2: SGHRS, YFSETQ. This CDR3 region has 12 residues. The V and J ends lost 4 bases and 6 bases respectively, with 10 bases between them. CDR3 sequence: CASSPNTDGYTF. CDR3 bases: TGCGCCAGCAGCCCCAACACGGATGGCTACACCTTC.

The chain has TRBV30 and TRBJ2-3; TRBD2 matches at 7 bases. The germline gives CDR1 GTSNPN, CDR2 SVGIG (reference sequence). Trimming cost V 1 base and J 0 bases; bases outside gene matches: 4. The CDR3 runs to 15 residues. CDR3 sequence (DNA): TGTGCCTGGAGTGGAGCGGGACTTAGCACAGATACGCAGTATTTT. Translation: CAWSGAGLSTDTQYF.

The chain employs TRBV5-4 and TRBJ1-2; 7 positions agree with TRBD1. This CDR3 is built from 14 residues. In germline, CDR1 is SGHNT, CDR2 YYREEE (reference sequence). Unmatched junction bases numbered 8, after V lost 5 bases and J lost 4 bases. CDR3: CASSPGGQIYGYTF. CDR3 DNA sequence: TGTGCCAGCAGTCCCGGGGGACAGATCTATGGCTACACCTTC.

The chain joins TRBV29-1 to TRBJ2-7, with D possibly TRBD1 on 5 matching bases. Trimming stripped 2 bases from V and 3 bases from J, with 17 bases between. Germline V gene sequence: CDR1 SQVTM, CDR2 ANQGSEA. The CDR3 extends over 15 amino acids. This chain's CDR3 is CSVESFQGAIYEQYF. CDR3 coding DNA: TGCAGCGTTGAATCGTTCCAGGGCGCAATCTACGAGCAGTACTTC.

This clonotype is a singleton in its sample. The genes are TRBV27 and TRBJ2-3; D possibly corresponds to TRBD2 (6 bases). Deletions cut 2 bases from V and 1 base from J, with 10 bases between. The length of the CDR3 is 15 residues. Germline V CDR1 and CDR2: MNHEY, SMNVEV (reference sequence). CDR3 coding DNA: TGTGCCAGCAGTTTAACGGGGGTAGGCACAGATACGCAGTATTTT. This translates into CASSLTGVGTDTQYF.

A single count supports this clonotype. CDR3 residues: CASSLGGVPSYEQYV. In DNA form, the CDR3 reads TGCGCCAGCAGCTTGGGAGGGGTACCATCCTACGAGCAGTACGTC. The rearrangement uses TRBV5-1 and TRBJ2-7; D possibly uses TRBD1 or TRBD2 (5 bases each). V was shortened by 0 bases and J by 1 base, with 11 bases between the two germline ends. The CDR3 extends over 15 amino acids. The germline CDR1 and CDR2 sequences are SGHRS and YFSETQ.

This chain joins TRBV29-1 and TRBJ2-3; D is perhaps TRBD2 (6 bases). The CDR3 has 14 amino acids. The germline V and J ends were trimmed by 6 bases and 7 bases, with 20 bases remaining between them. The germline gives CDR1 SQVTM, CDR2 ANQGSEA. The CDR3 is CSVSAGQEGNTQYF. Here the CDR3 DNA reads TGCAGCGTCTCAGCTGGGCAGGAGGGGAATACGCAGTATTTT.

The gene calls are TRBV5-6 and TRBJ1-6, with D perhaps TRBD1 (5 bases). The CDR3 extends over 13 amino acids. Germline CDR1 SGHDT, CDR2 YYEEEE. V lost 2 bases and J lost 7, with 7 bases in between. CDR3 protein: CASSLGANSPLHF. For the CDR3, the DNA is TGTGCCAGCAGCTTAGGGGCGAATTCACCCCTCCACTTT.